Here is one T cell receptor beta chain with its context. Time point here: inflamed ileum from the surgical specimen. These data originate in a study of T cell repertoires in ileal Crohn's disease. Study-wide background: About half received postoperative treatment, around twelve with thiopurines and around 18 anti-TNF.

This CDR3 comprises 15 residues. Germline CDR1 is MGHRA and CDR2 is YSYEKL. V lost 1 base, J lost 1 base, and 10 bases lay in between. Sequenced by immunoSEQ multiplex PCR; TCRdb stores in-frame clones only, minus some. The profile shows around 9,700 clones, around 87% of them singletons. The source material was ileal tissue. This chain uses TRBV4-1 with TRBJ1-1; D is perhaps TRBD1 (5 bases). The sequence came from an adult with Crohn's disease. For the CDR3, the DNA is TGCGCCAGCAGCCAAGCTAAAACAGGGAACACTGAAGCTTTCTTT. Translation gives CASSQAKTGNTEAFF.